A selection of T cell receptor beta chains follows, all from one sample in a study of T cells in Graves' hyperthyroidism and ophthalmopathy. TCRdb recomputed calls from the multiplex PCR reads with MiXCR, one row per CDR3 protein. This sample has about 350,000 distinct CDR3 sequences; about 15% occur once, and the top ten carry around 23%. The material sequenced was blood. All receptors derive from a woman aged 25 to 39 with Graves' hyperthyroidism. The CDR3 runs from the conserved cysteine through the conserved F or W. A D gene is named only where the DNA matches it firmly. Clone size is not always given. Where it is, it says once, few, many or a class for expanded clones.

CASSVTTNEKLFF,TGTGCCAGCAGCGTGACGACTAATGAAAAACTGTTTTTT,TRBJ1-4,TRBV27,-,many
CSARGLGGQPQHF,TGCAGTGCTAGAGGTTTGGGGGGTCAGCCCCAGCATTTT,TRBJ1-5,TRBV20-1,-,many
CASSLVVSGELFF,TGTGCCAGCAGCTTAGTGGTTTCCGGGGAGCTGTTTTTT,TRBJ2-2,TRBV11-2,-,many
CASSTRDLSAYEQYF,TGCGCCAGCAGCACCCGGGACTTAAGTGCCTACGAGCAGTACTTC,TRBJ2-7,TRBV4-1,-,few
CASSFTGTGTGELFF,TGTGCCAGCAGCTTTACCGGGACAGGGACCGGGGAGCTGTTTTTT,TRBJ2-2,TRBV7-2,TRBD1,many
CASSSMQPQHF,TGTGCCAGCAGTTCCATGCAGCCCCAGCATTTT,TRBJ1-5,TRBV6-5,-,-
CASRLFDGYEQYF,TGTGCCAGCAGACTATTCGACGGTTACGAGCAGTACTTC,TRBJ2-7,TRBV6-1,-,many
CASRETGSDYGYTF,TGTGCCAGCAGAGAAACAGGGTCCGACTATGGCTACACCTTC,TRBJ1-2,TRBV28,-,many
CASSSQGAYPDTQYF,TGTGCCAGCAGCTCACAGGGGGCGTATCCAGATACGCAGTATTTT,TRBJ2-3,TRBV28,TRBD1,many
CSVVARETQYF,TGCAGCGTTGTTGCAAGGGAGACCCAGTACTTC,TRBJ2-5,TRBV29-1,-,-
CASNQGADTQYF,TGTGCCAGCAACCAGGGGGCAGATACGCAGTATTTT,TRBJ2-3,TRBV6-2/TRBV6-3,TRBD1,-
CATSREIGGRGEQFF,TGTGCCACCAGCAGAGAAATCGGGGGCCGGGGCGAGCAGTTCTTC,TRBJ2-1,TRBV15,-,-
CASSPASLAGDSYEQYF,TGTGCCAGCAGTCCCGCCTCTTTGGCGGGCGACTCCTACGAGCAGTACTTC,TRBJ2-7,TRBV7-9,-,many
CASSYSSGGHNEQFF,TGTGCCAGCAGTTATAGTAGCGGGGGTCACAATGAGCAGTTCTTC,TRBJ2-1,TRBV6-5,TRBD2,many
CSAITSGSGYEQYF,TGCAGTGCCATCACTAGCGGGAGTGGTTACGAGCAGTACTTC,TRBJ2-7,TRBV20-1,TRBD2,-
CASSLGLARSYEQYF,TGTGCCAGCAGTCTGGGACTAGCCAGAAGTTACGAGCAGTACTTC,TRBJ2-7,TRBV28,TRBD2,many
CASSPAQRGSPLHF,TGTGCCAGCAGCCCAGCCCAGAGGGGCTCACCCCTCCACTTT,TRBJ1-6,TRBV6-1,-,many
CASSAGAVEAFF,TGTGCCAGCAGTGCGGGGGCGGTTGAAGCTTTCTTT,TRBJ1-1,TRBV28,-,many
CASSPITGYEQYF,TGTGCCAGCAGCCCCATCACGGGCTACGAGCAGTACTTC,TRBJ2-7,TRBV7-2,-,many
CSARDGGLTADTQYF,TGCAGTGCTAGAGATGGGGGATTGACTGCAGATACGCAGTATTTT,TRBJ2-3,TRBV20-1,-,few
CASSIGQGNYEQYF,TGTGCCAGCAGTATCGGACAGGGGAACTACGAGCAGTACTTC,TRBJ2-7,TRBV6-1,TRBD1,few
CASQFEQGVNSEQYF,TGTGCCAGCCAGTTCGAACAGGGGGTAAATTCCGAGCAGTACTTC,TRBJ2-7,TRBV2,TRBD1,many
CASRPTGATEAFF,TGTGCCAGCAGACCGACAGGGGCCACTGAGGCTTTCTTT,TRBJ1-1,TRBV6-1,TRBD1,-
CAWSERISSYNEQFF,TGTGCCTGGAGTGAGCGGATAAGCTCCTACAATGAGCAGTTCTTC,TRBJ2-1,TRBV30,-,once
CSARVSRVSGGAGAPYEQYF,TGCAGTGCTAGAGTTTCCCGTGTGAGCGGCGGAGCGGGAGCACCCTACGAGCAGTACTTC,TRBJ2-7,TRBV20-1,TRBD2,few
CASSPHRTYEQYF,TGTGCCAGCAGCCCACACCGGACTTACGAGCAGTACTTC,TRBJ2-7,TRBV7-2,-,-
CSVANPGQYNEQFF,TGCAGCGTTGCAAATCCGGGACAGTACAATGAGCAGTTCTTC,TRBJ2-1,TRBV29-1,TRBD1,many
CAWNRGSGANVLTF,TGTGCCTGGAATCGGGGCTCTGGGGCCAACGTCCTGACTTTC,TRBJ2-6,TRBV30,-,few
CASSSRVRGGYTF,TGTGCCAGCAGTTCCAGGGTTAGAGGCGGCTACACCTTC,TRBJ1-2,TRBV6-2/TRBV6-3,-,many
CASSTHRGGDEKLFF,TGTGCCAGCAGTACCCACAGGGGGGGAGATGAAAAACTGTTTTTT,TRBJ1-4,TRBV12-3/TRBV12-4,TRBD1,many
CASSLRTSRGETEAFF,TGTGCCAGCAGCTTACGTACGAGCCGGGGAGAAACTGAAGCTTTCTTT,TRBJ1-1,TRBV11-2,-,once
CASNTQGGYQPQHF,TGTGCCAGCAACACACAGGGAGGGTATCAGCCCCAGCATTTT,TRBJ1-5,TRBV28,-,many
CSANIAGEVDTQYF,TGCAGTGCTAACATAGCGGGAGAGGTGGATACGCAGTATTTT,TRBJ2-3,TRBV20-1,TRBD2,few
CARGQGGTDTQYF,TGTGCCCGAGGGCAGGGTGGCACAGATACGCAGTATTTT,TRBJ2-3,TRBV2,-,many
CASSNQQQGDQPQHF,TGTGCCAGCAGTAACCAACAACAGGGGGATCAGCCCCAGCATTTT,TRBJ1-5,TRBV2,TRBD1,-
CASSSLRGPTNEKLFF,TGTGCCAGCAGCTCCCTGCGCGGACCAACTAATGAAAAACTGTTTTTT,TRBJ1-4,TRBV7-2,-,few
CSARDGVAGGIREETQYF,TGCAGTGCTAGAGATGGTGTAGCGGGAGGCATTAGAGAAGAGACCCAGTACTTC,TRBJ2-5,TRBV20-1,TRBD2,-
CASSTDRTYGYTF,TGTGCCAGCAGCACGGACAGAACCTATGGCTACACCTTC,TRBJ1-2,TRBV9,-,many
CATSRTQGADEKLFF,TGTGCCACCAGCAGAACCCAGGGGGCGGATGAAAAACTGTTTTTT,TRBJ1-4,TRBV15,TRBD1,few
CASSPSPDSPQFF,TGTGCCAGCAGCCCCTCCCCAGACAGCCCGCAGTTCTTC,TRBJ2-1,TRBV7-9,-,many